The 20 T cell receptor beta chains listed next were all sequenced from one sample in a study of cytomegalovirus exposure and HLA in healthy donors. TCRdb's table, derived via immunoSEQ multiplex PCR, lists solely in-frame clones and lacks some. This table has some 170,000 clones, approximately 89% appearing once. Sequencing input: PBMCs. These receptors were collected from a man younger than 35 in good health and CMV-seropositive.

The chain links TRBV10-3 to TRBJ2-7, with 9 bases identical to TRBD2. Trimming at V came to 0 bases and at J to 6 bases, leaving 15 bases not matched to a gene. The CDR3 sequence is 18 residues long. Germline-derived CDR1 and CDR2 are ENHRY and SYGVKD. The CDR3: CAISESNYNSGLASEQYF. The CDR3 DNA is TGTGCCATCAGTGAGTCGAATTATAATTCGGGACTAGCCTCCGAGCAGTACTTC.

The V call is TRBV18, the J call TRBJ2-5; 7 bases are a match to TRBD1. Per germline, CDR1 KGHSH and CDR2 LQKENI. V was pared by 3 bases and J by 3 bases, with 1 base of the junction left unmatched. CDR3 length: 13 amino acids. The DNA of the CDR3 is TGTGCCAGCTCACCGGGGACAGAAGAGACCCAGTACTTC. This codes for CASSPGTEETQYF.

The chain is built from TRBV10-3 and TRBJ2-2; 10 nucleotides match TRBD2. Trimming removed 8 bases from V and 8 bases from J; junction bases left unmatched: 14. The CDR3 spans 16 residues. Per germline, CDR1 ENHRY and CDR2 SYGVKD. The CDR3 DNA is TGTGCCATCCGGGGGGCTAGCGGGGGTGATCGTGGGGAGCTGTTTTTT. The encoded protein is CAIRGASGGDRGELFF.

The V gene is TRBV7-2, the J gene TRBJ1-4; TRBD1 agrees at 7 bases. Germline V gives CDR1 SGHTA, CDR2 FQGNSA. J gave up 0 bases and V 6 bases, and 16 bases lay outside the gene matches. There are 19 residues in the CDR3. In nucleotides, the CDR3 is TGTGCCAGCAGTCAAACTCATCCGGGCAGGGGGACAACTAATGAAAAACTGTTTTTT. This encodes CASSQTHPGRGTTNEKLFF.

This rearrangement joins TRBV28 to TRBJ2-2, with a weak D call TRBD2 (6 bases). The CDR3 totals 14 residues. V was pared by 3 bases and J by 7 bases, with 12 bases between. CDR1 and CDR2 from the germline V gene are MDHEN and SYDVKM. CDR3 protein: CASSLAGRSGELFF. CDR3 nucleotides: TGTGCCAGCAGTTTGGCGGGAAGGAGCGGGGAGCTGTTTTTT.

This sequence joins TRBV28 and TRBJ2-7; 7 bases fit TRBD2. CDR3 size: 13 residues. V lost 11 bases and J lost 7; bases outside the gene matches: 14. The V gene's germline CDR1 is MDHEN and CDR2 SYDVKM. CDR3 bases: TGTGCCGTAAAGACGGCGGGAGAGCGGGAGCAGTACTTC. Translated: CAVKTAGEREQYF.

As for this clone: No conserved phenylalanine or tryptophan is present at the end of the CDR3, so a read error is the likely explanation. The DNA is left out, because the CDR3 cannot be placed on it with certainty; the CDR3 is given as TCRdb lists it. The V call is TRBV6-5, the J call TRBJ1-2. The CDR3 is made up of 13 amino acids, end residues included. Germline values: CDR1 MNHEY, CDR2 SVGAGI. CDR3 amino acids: CASSYSEATPRSI.

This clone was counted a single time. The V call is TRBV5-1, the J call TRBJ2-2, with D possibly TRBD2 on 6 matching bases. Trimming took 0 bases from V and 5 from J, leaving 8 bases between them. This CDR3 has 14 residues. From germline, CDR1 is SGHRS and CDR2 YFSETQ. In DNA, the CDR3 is TGCGCCAGCAGCTTGGTGGGACTTACCGGGGAGCTGTTTTTT. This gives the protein CASSLVGLTGELFF.

The CDR3 loop reads CASSTLRDRGRIGYGYTF. The CDR3 coding sequence is TGTGCCAGTAGTACCCTCCGGGACAGGGGGAGAATCGGCTATGGCTACACCTTC. This sequence joins TRBV19 and TRBJ1-2; 11 nucleotides match TRBD1. V lost 4 bases to trimming and J lost 4 bases; unmatched junction nucleotides: 14. Germline values: CDR1 LNHDA, CDR2 SQIVND (reference sequence). This CDR3 has 18 amino acids.

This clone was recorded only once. The CDR3 sequence is CASSGANSGYNEQFF. CDR3 coding DNA: TGTGCCAGCAGCGGAGCGAATAGCGGCTACAATGAGCAGTTCTTC. The V call is TRBV9, the J call TRBJ2-1, with D maybe TRBD2 (6 bases). CDR3 length: 15 residues. Trimming pared 3 bases from V and 3 bases from J, leaving 13 bases between. CDR1 and CDR2 from the germline V gene are SGDLS and YYNGEE.

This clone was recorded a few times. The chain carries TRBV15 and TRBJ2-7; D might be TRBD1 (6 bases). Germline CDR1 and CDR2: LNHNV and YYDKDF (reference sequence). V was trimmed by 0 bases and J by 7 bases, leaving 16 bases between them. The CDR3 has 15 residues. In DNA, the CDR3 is TGTGCCACCAGCAGAGATACTAACAGGGCGAAGGAGCAGTACTTC. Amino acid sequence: CATSRDTNRAKEQYF. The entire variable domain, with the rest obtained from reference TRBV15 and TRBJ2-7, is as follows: DAMVIQNPRYQVTQFGKPVTLSCSQTLNHNVMYWYQQKSSQAPKLLFHYYDKDFNNEADTPDNFQSRRPNTSFCFLDIRSPGLGDTAMYLCATSRDTNRAKEQYFGPGTRLTVT.

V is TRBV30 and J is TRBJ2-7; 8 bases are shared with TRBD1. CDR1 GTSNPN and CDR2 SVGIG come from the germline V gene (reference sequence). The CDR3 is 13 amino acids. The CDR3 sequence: CASTGVSSYEQYF. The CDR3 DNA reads TGTGCGTCGACAGGGGTAAGCTCCTACGAGCAGTACTTC.

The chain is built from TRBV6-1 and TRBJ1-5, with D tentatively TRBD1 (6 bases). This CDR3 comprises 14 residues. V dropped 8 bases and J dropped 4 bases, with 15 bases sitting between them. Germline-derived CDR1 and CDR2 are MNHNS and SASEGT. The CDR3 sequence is CASGARGLNQPQHF. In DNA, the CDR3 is TGTGCCAGCGGTGCCAGGGGCCTTAATCAGCCCCAGCATTTT.

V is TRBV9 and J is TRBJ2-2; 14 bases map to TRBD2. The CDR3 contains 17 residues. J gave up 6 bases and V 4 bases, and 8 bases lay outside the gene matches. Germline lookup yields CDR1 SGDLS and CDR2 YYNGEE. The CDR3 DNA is TGTGCCAGCAGCCGGGAAGGGACTAGCGGGAGTCCCGGGGAGCTGTTTTTT. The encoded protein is CASSREGTSGSPGELFF.

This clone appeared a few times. CDR3 bases: TGTGCCAGCAGCCAAGAAGGGGTATTGGAGACCCAGTACTTC. It yields the protein CASSQEGVLETQYF. This chain links TRBV4-2 with TRBJ2-5; the D gene is possibly TRBD1 (5 bases). The V gene's germline CDR1 is LGHNA and CDR2 YNFKEQ. V lost 0 bases to trimming and J lost 5 bases, with 10 bases between them. The CDR3 has 14 residues.

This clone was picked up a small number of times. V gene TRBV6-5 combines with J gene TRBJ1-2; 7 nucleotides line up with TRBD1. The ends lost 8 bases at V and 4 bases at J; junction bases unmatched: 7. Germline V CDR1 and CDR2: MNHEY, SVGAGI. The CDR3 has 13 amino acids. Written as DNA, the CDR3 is TGTGCCAGCCGGGACAGAGAGAGCTATGGCTACACCTTC. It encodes CASRDRESYGYTF.

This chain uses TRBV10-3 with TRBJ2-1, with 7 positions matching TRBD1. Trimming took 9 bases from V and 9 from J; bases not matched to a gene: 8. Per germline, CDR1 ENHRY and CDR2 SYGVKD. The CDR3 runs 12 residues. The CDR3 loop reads CAIGTDSFEQFF. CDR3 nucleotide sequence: TGTGCCATTGGGACAGACTCCTTTGAGCAGTTCTTC.

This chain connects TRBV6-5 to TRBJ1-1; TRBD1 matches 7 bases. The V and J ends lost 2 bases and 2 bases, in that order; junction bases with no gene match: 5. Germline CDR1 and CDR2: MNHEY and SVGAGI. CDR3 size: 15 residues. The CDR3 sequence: CASSYRTGVNTEAFF. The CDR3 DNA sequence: TGTGCCAGCAGTTACCGAACAGGGGTAAACACTGAAGCTTTCTTT.

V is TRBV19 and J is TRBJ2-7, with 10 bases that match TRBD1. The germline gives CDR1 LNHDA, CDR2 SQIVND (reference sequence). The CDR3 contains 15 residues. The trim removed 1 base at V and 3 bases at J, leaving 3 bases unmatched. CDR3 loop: CASSIAGTGVYEQYF. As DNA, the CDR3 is TGTGCCAGTAGTATAGCGGGGACAGGGGTCTACGAGCAGTACTTC.

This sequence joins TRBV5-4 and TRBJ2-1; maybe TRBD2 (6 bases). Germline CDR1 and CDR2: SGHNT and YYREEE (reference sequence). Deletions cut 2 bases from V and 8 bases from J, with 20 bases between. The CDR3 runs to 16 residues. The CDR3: CASSLTSLAPKDEQFF. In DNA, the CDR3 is TGTGCCAGCAGCTTAACATCTCTAGCGCCGAAGGATGAGCAGTTCTTC. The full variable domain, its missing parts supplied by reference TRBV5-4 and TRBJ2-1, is ETGVTQSPTHLIKTRGQQVTLRCSSQSGHNTVSWYQQALGQGPQFIFQYYREEENGRGNFPPRFSGLQFPNYSSELNVNALELDDSALYLCASSLTSLAPKDEQFFGPGTRLTVL.